The entry below describes one T cell receptor (beta chain). Trimming left V 6 bases short and J 8 bases short, with 23 bases between. CDR1 is SGHVS and CDR2 is FQNEAQ in the germline V gene. The CDR3 loop spans 16 amino acids. The sample belongs to a study of cytomegalovirus exposure and HLA in healthy donors. The PCR made use of 60 Vbeta and 13 Jbeta primers. Method: immunoSEQ multiplex PCR; TCRdb's copy keeps in-frame clones and lacks some. Altogether around 150,000 clones are present, about 80% being singletons, with the ten largest covering about a tenth. This TCR was recovered from a man aged 18 to 30 in good health and CMV-seropositive. V gene TRBV7-8 combines with J gene TRBJ2-1; tentatively, D is TRBD2 (6 bases). The source material was PBMCs. Here the CDR3 DNA reads TGTGCCAGCAGGCTAGTGGAGGGGCTCGTCAGGGATGAGCAGTTCTTC. Translated, it gives CASRLVEGLVRDEQFF.